This T cell receptor beta chain was documented in a study of beta chain features in type 1 diabetes. V was pared by 0 bases and J by 6 bases, with 9 bases of the junction left unmatched. The CDR3 spans 16 residues. Germline V gives CDR1 GTSNPN, CDR2 SVGIG (reference sequence). Concerning this clone: Its antigen is unknown.

Post-sort purity exceeded 98% for all sorted populations. The entirety of the isolated RNA underwent reverse transcription, so expressed TCRB transcripts were sequenced. Method: immunoSEQ multiplex PCR; TCRdb's copy keeps in-frame clones and lacks some. The sample includes 100,000 to 150,000 clones, around 9% of them seen just once. Study-level results: TCRB CDR3 length was moderately but significantly reduced in all four CD4+ subsets of Type 1 diabetes patients.

This receptor was taken from a man between 25 and 39 years old with type 1 diabetes. The chain links TRBV30 to TRBJ1-5, with TRBD1 matching 9 bases. The material sequenced was central memory CD4+ T cells from blood. CDR3 residues: CAWSVGGTGNGQPQHF. The CDR3 DNA sequence: TGTGCCTGGAGTGTCGGCGGGACAGGGAATGGTCAGCCCCAGCATTTT. The full variable domain, rest sourced from reference TRBV30 and TRBJ1-5, is SQTIHQWPATLVQPVGSPLSLECTVEGTSNPNLYWYRQAAGRGLQLLFYSVGIGQISSEVPQNLSASRPQDRQFILSSKKLLLSDSGFYLCAWSVGGTGNGQPQHFGDGTRLSIL.